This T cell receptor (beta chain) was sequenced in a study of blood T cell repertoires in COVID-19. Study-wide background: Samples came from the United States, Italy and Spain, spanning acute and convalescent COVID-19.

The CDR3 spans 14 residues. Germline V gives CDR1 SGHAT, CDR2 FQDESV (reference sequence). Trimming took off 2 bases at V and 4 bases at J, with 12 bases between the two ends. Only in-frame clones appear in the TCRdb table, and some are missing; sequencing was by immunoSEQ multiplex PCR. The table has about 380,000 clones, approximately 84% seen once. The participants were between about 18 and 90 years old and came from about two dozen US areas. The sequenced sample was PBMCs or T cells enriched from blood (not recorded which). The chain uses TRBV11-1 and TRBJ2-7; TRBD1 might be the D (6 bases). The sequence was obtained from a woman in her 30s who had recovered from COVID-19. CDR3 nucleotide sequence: TGTGCCAGCAGCTTATACAGGGATACGTACGAGCAGTACTTC. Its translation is CASSLYRDTYEQYF.